One and the same sample provided the 27 T cell receptor beta chains below, sequenced in a study of T-cell reconstitution after alpha-beta-depleted transplantation in children. TCRbeta library construction was performed incorporating unique molecular identifiers. TCRdb reanalysed the PCR reads using MiXCR and keeps one entry per CDR3 protein. The data contain 400,000 to 500,000 distinct CDR3 sequences, approximately 10% of them singletons. The sequencing used PBMCs from the stem cell graft donor, collected from the stem cell graft. These receptors all come from a human donor who donated a stem cell graft to a child with acute myeloid leukemia.

In its sample, this clonotype was seen many times. The rearrangement uses TRBV5-1 and TRBJ2-3; unclear D gene. The CDR3 is made up of 14 amino acids. Trimming shortened V by 5 bases and J by 4 bases, and 14 bases separated the two germline ends. Germline lookup yields CDR1 SGHRS and CDR2 YFSETQ. The CDR3 loop reads CASSSGPTSDTQYF. In DNA, the CDR3 is TGCGCCAGCAGTTCCGGACCAACTTCAGATACGCAGTATTTT.

The chain carries TRBV28 and TRBJ2-5; D perhaps matches TRBD2 (5 bases). Germline V gene sequence: CDR1 MDHEN, CDR2 SYDVKM. The CDR3 has 15 residues. Trimming left V 1 base short and J 4 bases short, with 13 bases between. The CDR3 DNA follows: TGTGCCAGCAGTTTATCGGACTCGGCGAGAGAGACCCAGTACTTC. Translation: CASSLSDSARETQYF.

This chain connects TRBV10-2 to TRBJ1-5; D possibly corresponds to TRBD1 (5 bases). Germline assignment: CDR1 WSHSY and CDR2 SAAADI. V lost 6 bases and J lost 6, with 18 bases in between. The CDR3 consists of 15 residues. The CDR3 DNA reads as TGCGCCAGCAGAGACCGGGACCGGGTGGGTCAGCCCCAGCATTTT. Protein product: CASRDRDRVGQPQHF.

DNA for the CDR3: TGTGCCAGCAGCTTAATGGTGACGGGGGACACTGAAGCTTTCTTT. It yields the protein CASSLMVTGDTEAFF. V usage is TRBV7-3 and J usage is TRBJ1-1, with D possibly TRBD1 on 5 matching bases. Between the trimmed V and J ends, which lost 1 base and 3 bases, there was a span of 12 bases. This CDR3 region has 15 residues. Germline CDR1 SGHTA, CDR2 FQGTGA. The whole variable domain, filled in from reference TRBV7-3 and TRBJ1-1, reads GAGVSQTPSNKVTEKGKYVELRCDPISGHTALYWYRQSLGQGPEFLIYFQGTGAADDSGLPNDRFFAVRPEGSVSTLKIQRTERGDSAVYLCASSLMVTGDTEAFFGQGTRLTVV.

Remarks on this clonotype: A much larger clonotype is one base distant, so this may be a read error. CDR3 sequence reads: CASSFPVAGGNETQYF. CDR3 coding DNA: TGTGCCAGCAGCTTCCCCGTAGCGGGAGGCAACGAGACCCAGTACTTC. The chain employs TRBV5-6 and TRBJ2-5; 10 bases agree with TRBD2. The J segment lost 5 bases and the V segment lost 2 bases, leaving 9 bases of the junction unmatched. Germline V gene data show CDR1 as SGHDT and CDR2 as YYEEEE. The CDR3 sequence is 16 residues long. Full variable domain (outside the CDR3, taken from reference TRBV5-6 and TRBJ2-5): DAGVTQSPTHLIKTRGQQVTLRCSPKSGHDTVSWYQQALGQGPQFIFQYYEEEERQRGNFPDRFSGHQFPNYSSELNVNALLLGDSALYLCASSFPVAGGNETQYFGPGTRLLVL.

This clonotype has only a few counts. The rearrangement uses TRBV20-1 and TRBJ2-1; D unresolved. The length of the CDR3 is 13 residues. The V end lost 0 bases, the J end lost 7 bases, and 10 bases lay between the germline ends. The germline gives CDR1 DFQATT, CDR2 SNEGSKA (reference sequence). The CDR3 DNA is TGCAGTGCTAGAGAAGACTTTAATAATGAGCAGTTCTTC. It is translated as CSAREDFNNEQFF.

The genes are TRBV12-3 or TRBV12-4 and TRBJ2-5; 9 nucleotides line up with TRBD2. J was trimmed by 2 bases and V by 5 bases; bases with no gene match: 9. The CDR3 runs 16 residues. The CDR3, as DNA: TGTGCCAGCAGTCTACCCGGGACTAGCTGGCAAGAGACCCAGTACTTC. It yields the protein CASSLPGTSWQETQYF.

The table lists this clonotype with a few counts. This chain uses TRBV9 with TRBJ2-7; D not certain. The CDR3 contains 13 residues. V gave up 0 bases and J gave up 2 bases, with 6 bases separating them. CDR1 is SGDLS, CDR2 YYNGEE, per germline. CDR3 bases: TGTGCCAGCAGCGTAGGAGTAACCTACGAGCAGTACTTC. Encoded protein: CASSVGVTYEQYF.

The genes are TRBV20-1 and TRBJ2-5; 9 nucleotides align to TRBD1. In germline, CDR1 is DFQATT, CDR2 SNEGSKA (reference sequence). CDR3 length equals 14 residues. V dropped 0 bases and J dropped 5; count of bases not matched to a gene: 4. The CDR3 DNA is TGCAGTGCTAGAGAAGGGACAGGGCACGAGACCCAGTACTTC. Protein: CSAREGTGHETQYF.

This clonotype showed up just a few times. The genes are TRBV9 and TRBJ2-7; D ambiguous. Germline loops: CDR1 SGDLS, CDR2 YYNGEE. V lost 3 bases, J lost 0 bases, and 10 bases lay in between. There are 14 residues in the CDR3. The CDR3 DNA follows: TGTGCCAGCAGCGAAGGACCGAACTCCTACGAGCAGTACTTC. Translation gives CASSEGPNSYEQYF.

This clonotype has a count of ten or more. J is TRBJ2-5 and V is TRBV7-6, with D tentatively TRBD1 (6 bases). Germline values: CDR1 SGHVS, CDR2 FNYEAQ. V was shortened by 3 bases and J by 4 bases, with 9 bases between the two germline ends. This CDR3 spans 13 amino acids. CDR3: CASSLTGLETQYF. The CDR3, as DNA: TGTGCCAGCAGCTTGACAGGACTAGAGACCCAGTACTTC.

The gene calls are TRBV7-8 and TRBJ2-2; no clear D. V gave up 5 bases and J gave up 0 bases, with 10 bases separating them. The germline CDR1 and CDR2 sequences are SGHVS and FQNEAQ. The CDR3 is 15 amino acids. DNA for the CDR3: TGTGCCAGCAGCCAAGCGCCCGCGAACACCGGGGAGCTGTTTTTT. It specifies CASSQAPANTGELFF. Together with reference TRBV7-8 and TRBJ2-2, the CDR3 gives the full variable domain: GAGVSQSPRYKVAKRGQDVALRCDPISGHVSLFWYQQALGQGPEFLTYFQNEAQLDKSGLPSDRFFAERPEGSVSTLKIQRTQQEDSAVYLCASSQAPANTGELFFGEGSRLTVL.

This chain joins TRBV15 and TRBJ2-7; the D gene is possibly TRBD2 (6 bases). This CDR3 is built from 10 residues. V lost 6 bases and J lost 6, with 6 bases in between. Germline V lookup: CDR1 LNHNV, CDR2 YYDKDF (reference sequence). CDR3 sequence reads: CATRGGEQYV. CDR3 bases: TGTGCCACCAGGGGAGGCGAGCAGTACGTC.

This clonotype has just a few counts. This rearrangement joins TRBV7-9 to TRBJ2-7; TRBD1 matches 9 bases. After removal of 0 bases from V and 1 base from J, the junction contained 7 bases not matched to a gene. Germline loops: CDR1 SEHNR, CDR2 FQNEAQ (reference sequence). The CDR3 consists of 17 residues. CDR3: CASSLALAGTGSYEQYF. DNA of the CDR3: TGTGCCAGCAGCTTAGCGTTGGCCGGGACAGGGTCCTACGAGCAGTACTTC.

The rearrangement joins TRBV12-3 or TRBV12-4 to TRBJ1-1; D gene ambiguous. V was cut by 6 bases and J by 4 bases, with 15 bases left in between. The CDR3 contains 14 residues. The CDR3 spells CASSRTGRITEAFF. The CDR3 nucleotides are TGTGCCAGCAGCCGGACCGGGAGGATCACTGAAGCTTTCTTT.

This clonotype was seen many times. The chain has TRBV7-2 and TRBJ1-5, with D unclear. The CDR3 sequence is 13 residues long. The V end lost 2 bases, the J end lost 4 bases, and 6 bases lay between the germline ends. The germline V gene encodes CDR1 SGHTA and CDR2 FQGNSA. This CDR3 is CASSLIDNQPQHF. The CDR3 DNA sequence: TGTGCCAGCAGCTTAATTGATAATCAGCCCCAGCATTTT.

This clonotype was detected many times. V is TRBV20-1 and J is TRBJ1-5; possibly TRBD1 for D (5 bases). V was clipped by 6 bases and J by 6 bases, with 15 bases between them. The CDR3 consists of 13 residues. Per the germline V gene, CDR1 is DFQATT and CDR2 is SNEGSKA (reference sequence). The CDR3 sequence is CSARGIPGQPQHF. The CDR3 coding sequence is TGCAGTGCGAGGGGCATTCCGGGTCAGCCCCAGCATTTT.

This rearrangement joins TRBV12-3 or TRBV12-4 to TRBJ2-6, with D possibly TRBD1 on 5 matching bases. The V end was cut by 1 base, the J end by 0 bases, with 7 bases between. The CDR3 is 16 amino acids. In DNA form, the CDR3 reads TGTGCCAGCAGTTTAGTAGGGGACTCTGGGGCCAACGTCCTGACTTTC. Its translation: CASSLVGDSGANVLTF.

This chain links TRBV7-2 with TRBJ1-2; no clear D gene. This CDR3 is 16 amino acids long. Trimming took 1 base from V and 5 from J, leaving 17 bases between them. Germline CDR1 reads SGHTA; CDR2 reads FQGNSA. CDR3 region: CASSLEVGPVGYGYTF. CDR3 nucleotide sequence: TGTGCCAGCAGCTTAGAGGTTGGGCCTGTTGGATATGGCTACACCTTC. Full variable domain (outside the CDR3, taken from reference TRBV7-2 and TRBJ1-2): GAGVSQSPSNKVTEKGKDVELRCDPISGHTALYWYRQSLGQGLEFLIYFQGNSAPDKSGLPSDRFSAERTGGSVSTLTIQRTQQEDSAVYLCASSLEVGPVGYGYTFGSGTRLTVV.

The chain joins TRBV20-1 to TRBJ2-5; 9 bases are a match to TRBD2. With V trimmed by 5 bases and J by 5 bases, 3 bases remained unmatched. This CDR3 comprises 12 residues. Germline CDR1 reads DFQATT; CDR2 reads SNEGSKA (reference sequence). The CDR3: CSALAGKETQYF. The CDR3, as DNA: TGCAGTGCTCTAGCGGGAAAGGAGACCCAGTACTTC.

This sequence joins TRBV9 and TRBJ2-6; D is unresolved. The CDR3 length is 17 residues. Germline assignment: CDR1 SGDLS and CDR2 YYNGEE. V was shortened by 0 bases and J by 0 bases, with 10 bases between the two germline ends. The CDR3 region is CASSVGPLSSGANVLTF. CDR3 nucleotides: TGTGCCAGCAGCGTAGGTCCCCTGAGCTCTGGGGCCAACGTCCTGACTTTC.

This clonotype has more than one count but fewer than ten. The chain links TRBV2 to TRBJ2-7; 8 bases line up with TRBD1. Per germline, CDR1 SNHLY and CDR2 FYNNEI. This CDR3 region has 11 residues. Germline trimming cut 7 bases from V and 12 bases from J; bases unmatched to any gene: 8. CDR3 sequence: CASKAGGNRYF. The CDR3 region has the DNA TGTGCCAGCAAGGCAGGGGGCAATAGGTACTTC.

This clonotype has just a few counts. The rearrangement uses TRBV25-1 and TRBJ1-1; TRBD1 is a possible D gene (5 bases). V gave up 2 bases and J gave up 1 base, with 5 bases separating them. Germline-derived CDR1 and CDR2 are MGHDK and SYGVNS. The CDR3 is made up of 13 amino acids. In nucleotides, the CDR3 is TGTGCCAGCAGTGAAGGGGGGAACACTGAAGCTTTCTTT. It codes for CASSEGGNTEAFF.

This clonotype was observed at least ten times. J is TRBJ2-5 and V is TRBV4-2, with D possibly being TRBD1 or TRBD2 (5 bases each). V was pared by 1 base and J by 3 bases, with 9 bases between. CDR1 is LGHNA and CDR2 is YNFKEQ in the germline V gene. This CDR3 is 14 amino acids long. CDR3 amino acids: CASSQGGTEETQYF. The CDR3 DNA reads TGTGCCAGCAGCCAAGGAGGGACGGAAGAGACCCAGTACTTC.

The chain uses TRBV7-2 and TRBJ2-2; a possible D gene is TRBD1 (6 bases). The CDR3 consists of 14 residues. CDR1 and CDR2 (germline): SGHTA, FQGNSA. Trimming shortened V by 5 bases and J by 4 bases, and 11 bases separated the two germline ends. This CDR3 reads CASSPRTVTGELFF. The CDR3 DNA follows: TGTGCCAGCAGCCCAAGGACAGTCACCGGGGAGCTGTTTTTT.

A remark on this clonotype: A much bigger clone sits one base away, suggesting this may be a read error. V gene TRBV6-2 or TRBV6-3 combines with J gene TRBJ1-5; the match to TRBD1 covers 8 bases. Germline trimming cut 7 bases from V and 6 bases from J; bases unmatched to any gene: 11. Per germline, CDR1 MNHEY and CDR2 SVGEGT. This CDR3 has 15 amino acids. The CDR3, as DNA: TGTGCCAGCACCGCAAGGACAGGGATCGGTCAGCCCCAGCATTTT. Translated, it gives CASTARTGIGQPQHF.

This clonotype was seen more than once but under ten times. V gene TRBV7-2 combines with J gene TRBJ1-2; 10 nucleotides align to TRBD1. Germline CDR1 is SGHTA and CDR2 is FQGNSA. V was clipped by 1 base and J by 2 bases; unmatched bases: 1. The CDR3 consists of 15 residues. DNA of the CDR3: TGTGCCAGCAGCTTAGTGGGACAGGGGAACTATGGCTACACCTTC. Its translation: CASSLVGQGNYGYTF.